This T cell receptor (beta chain) stems from a study of T cell responses to AZD1222 COVID-19 vaccine. Study observations and caveats: Most donors were white British, females outnumbered males, and clonal diversity was possibly underestimated. There were repertoire samples only from the period after the peak T cell response.

On this clone: Its antigen is not known.

Only in-frame clones appear in the TCRdb table, and some are missing; sequencing was by immunoSEQ multiplex PCR. This table has 70,000 to 95,000 clones, 80% to 95% appearing once. The CDR3 spans 18 residues. Trimming took off 0 bases at V and 0 bases at J, with 15 bases between the two ends. The germline CDR1 and CDR2 sequences are KGHDR and SFDVKD. Second doses that came at about 4 or about 12 weeks were put together. Sequencing used peripheral blood, obtained 28 days after the second AZD1222 dose. The TCR was taken from an adult who received the AZD1222 COVID-19 vaccine. The genes are TRBV24-1 and TRBJ2-3; possible D gene TRBD1, 6 bases. CDR3 sequence reads: CATSDLSHQGLSTDTQYF. CDR3 sequence (DNA): TGTGCCACCAGTGATTTGTCTCACCAGGGGCTAAGCACAGATACGCAGTATTTT.